This TCR beta chain was identified during a study of T cells in Graves' hyperthyroidism and ophthalmopathy. This clonotype was observed a few times. Per germline, CDR1 SNHLY and CDR2 FYNNEI. Deletions cut 6 bases from V and 2 bases from J, with 17 bases between. CDR3 size: 16 residues. It was less than 13 ml of fresh peripheral blood that supplied the PBMCs. TCR beta CDR3 sequences were amplified from RNA transcripts. TCR CDR3 underwent first-round RT-PCR with the HTBI primer set. From the multiplex PCR reads, TCRdb called clonotypes with MiXCR, one entry per CDR3 protein. The table shows 300,000 to 450,000 distinct CDR3 sequences, with 20% to 25% occurring only once.

Sequenced: blood. This receptor was taken from a man in his fifties or sixties with Graves' hyperthyroidism. The chain links TRBV2 to TRBJ1-3; weak D call: TRBD1 (6 bases). CDR3 protein: CASRLDKGGAGNTIYF. CDR3 DNA: TGTGCCAGCAGACTTGACAAGGGGGGGGCTGGAAACACCATATATTTT. The variable domain in full, completed from reference TRBV2 and TRBJ1-3, reads EPEVTQTPSHQVTQMGQEVILRCVPISNHLYFYWYRQILGQKVEFLVSFYNNEISEKSEIFDDQFSVERPDGSNFTLKIRSTKLEDSAMYFCASRLDKGGAGNTIYFGEGSWLTVV.